This TCR beta chain is from a study of blood T cell repertoires in COVID-19. Germline V CDR1 and CDR2: SGHRS, YFSETQ. The germline V and J ends were trimmed by 0 bases and 5 bases, with 5 bases remaining between them. The CDR3 extends over 12 amino acids. Per the study methods: Estimates of nucleated cell counts were drawn from the amplification of reference gene primers. Data came from immunoSEQ multiplex PCR; TCRdb stores just in-frame clones and leaves some out. Clone size and the V and J calls come from that table; the DNA yielded D and trimming. The sample has about 330,000 clones, roughly 90% seen once; the top ten hold 1%. Recruitment covered some 25 US areas and drew participants whose ages spanned roughly 18 to 100 years. Participants' reported clinical history set cohort assignment. Symptom resolution, clearance, or two negative PCRs marked donors in Cohort 3 as recovered.

The J gene is TRBJ2-5, the V gene TRBV5-1; D is unresolved. The receptor's source is a young woman who had recovered from COVID-19. Source material: PBMCs or T cells enriched from blood (not recorded which). CDR3 amino acids: CASSLVGETQYF. The CDR3 region has the DNA TGCGCCAGCAGCTTGGTCGGTGAGACCCAGTACTTC.